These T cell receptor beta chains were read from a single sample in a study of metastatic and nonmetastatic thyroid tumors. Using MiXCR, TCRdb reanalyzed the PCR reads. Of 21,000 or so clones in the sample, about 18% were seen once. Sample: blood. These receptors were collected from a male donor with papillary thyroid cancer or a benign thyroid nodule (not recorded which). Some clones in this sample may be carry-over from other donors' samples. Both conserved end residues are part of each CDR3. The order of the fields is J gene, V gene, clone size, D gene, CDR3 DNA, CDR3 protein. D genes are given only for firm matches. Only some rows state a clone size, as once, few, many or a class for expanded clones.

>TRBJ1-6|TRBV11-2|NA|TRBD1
TGTGCCAGCACTCCCGGACAGGCCTATAATTCACCCCTCCACTTT
CASTPGQAYNSPLHF
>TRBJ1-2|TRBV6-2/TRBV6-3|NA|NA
TGTGCCAGCGGTGAAAGACAGTCTAACTATGGCTACACCTTC
CASGERQSNYGYTF
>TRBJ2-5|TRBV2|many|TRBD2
TGTGCCAGCAGTGACGGGGGGAGGGCCGGAGAGACCCAGTACTTC
CASSDGGRAGETQYF
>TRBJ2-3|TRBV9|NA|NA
TGTGCCAGCAGCGTCCCGGACTCCACAGATAGGCAGTATTTT
CASSVPDSTDRQYF
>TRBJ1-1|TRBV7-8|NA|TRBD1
TGTGCCAGCAGCTACCGGACAGGGGCAGTGTACACTGAAGCTTTCTTT
CASSYRTGAVYTEAFF
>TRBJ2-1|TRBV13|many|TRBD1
TGTGCCAGCAGCTTATCCCTAAGGACAGGGTACAATGAGCAGTTCTTC
CASSLSLRTGYNEQFF
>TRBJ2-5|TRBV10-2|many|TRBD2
TGCGCCAGCAGTGAATTTCTTACGGTAGCGGGAGAAGAGACCCAGTACTTC
CASSEFLTVAGEETQYF
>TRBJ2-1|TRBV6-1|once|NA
TGTGCCAGCAGTGGAGAGGGGGGGGGGTACAATGAGCAGTTCTTC
CASSGEGGGYNEQFF
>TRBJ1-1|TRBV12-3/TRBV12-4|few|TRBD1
TGTGCCAGCACCAGGGACAGTGGACTTGAAGCTTTCTTT
CASTRDSGLEAFF
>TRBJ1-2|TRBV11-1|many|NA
TGTGCCAGCAGCTTAAAGGCTAGACGGAATACTAACTATGGCTACACCTTC
CASSLKARRNTNYGYTF
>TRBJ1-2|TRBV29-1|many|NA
TGCAGCGTTGGAGGAGGGTCTTTTAACTATGGCTACACCTTC
CSVGGGSFNYGYTF
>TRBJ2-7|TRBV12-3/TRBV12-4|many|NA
TGTGCCAGCAGTCCCCGTTCGGGTAAAACCTACGAGCAGTACTTC
CASSPRSGKTYEQYF
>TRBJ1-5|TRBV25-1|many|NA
TGTGCCAGCAGTGAATTAGGGGCCGGCAATCAGCCCCAGCATTTT
CASSELGAGNQPQHF
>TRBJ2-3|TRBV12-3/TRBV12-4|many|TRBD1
TGTGCCAGCAGTCCAGACAGGGCTGGAGATACGCAGTATTTT
CASSPDRAGDTQYF
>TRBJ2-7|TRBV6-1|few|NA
TGTGCCAGCAATGTGGGGGAATCCTACGAGCAGTACTTC
CASNVGESYEQYF
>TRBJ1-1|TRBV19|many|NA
TGTGCCAGTAGGGACCCGGGGGGGAACACTGAAGCTTTCTTT
CASRDPGGNTEAFF
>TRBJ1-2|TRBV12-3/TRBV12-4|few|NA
TGTGCCAGCTCGATCCAGGACTATGGCTACACCTTC
CASSIQDYGYTF
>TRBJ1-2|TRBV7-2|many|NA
TGTGCCAGCAGCCCGGCGGGGGGAAACGAATGGTATGGCTACACCTTC
CASSPAGGNEWYGYTF
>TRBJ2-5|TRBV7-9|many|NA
TGTGCCAGCAGCGCCCGGGGGGCAGGGGGGGCCGGGGACCAGTACTTC
CASSARGAGGAGDQYF
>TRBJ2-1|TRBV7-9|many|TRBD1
TGTGCCAGCAGCGAGGGACAGGGGAATGAGCAGTTCTTC
CASSEGQGNEQFF
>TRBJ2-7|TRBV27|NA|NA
TGTGCCAGCAGACCCCGTTCCGCCAGCTCCTACGAGCAGTACTTC
CASRPRSASSYEQYF
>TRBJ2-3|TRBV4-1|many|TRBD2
TGCGCCAGCAGCCAAGGGGGACTAGCGGGAGGGCCGTTAGATACGCAGTATTTT
CASSQGGLAGGPLDTQYF
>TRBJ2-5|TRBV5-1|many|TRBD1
TGCGCCAGCAGCTTGGAAGGCAGGGGGCGAGAGACCCAGTACTTC
CASSLEGRGRETQYF
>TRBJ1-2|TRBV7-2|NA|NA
TGTGCCAGCAGCTTAGCGGCCCAGGGTGGCTACACCTTC
CASSLAAQGGYTF
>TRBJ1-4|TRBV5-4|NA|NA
TGTGCCAGCAGTTCGGGATCAACTAATGAAAAACTGTTTTTT
CASSSGSTNEKLFF
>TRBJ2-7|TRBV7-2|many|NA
TGTGCCAGCAGCTTAGCCCGTGGCGAGCAGTACTTC
CASSLARGEQYF
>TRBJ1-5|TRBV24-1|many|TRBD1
TGTGCCACCAGGGGACAGGGGACTGGCAATCAGCCCCAGCATTTT
CATRGQGTGNQPQHF
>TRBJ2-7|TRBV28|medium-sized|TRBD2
TGTGCCAGCAGTCCGAGGACTAGTTCCTACGAGCAGTACTTC
CASSPRTSSYEQYF
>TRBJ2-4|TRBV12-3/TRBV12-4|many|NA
TGTGCCAGCAGCAGATCCTTGGGGATTCAGTACTTC
CASSRSLGIQYF
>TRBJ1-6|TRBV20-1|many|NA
TGCAGTGCTAGAGCTACCGGGTTGAGGAATTCACCCCTCCACTTT
CSARATGLRNSPLHF
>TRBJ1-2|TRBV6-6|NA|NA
TGTGCCAGCAGTTACGGAGCCTCTGGGCAGGGGATTTGGGGCTACACCTTC
CASSYGASGQGIWGYTF
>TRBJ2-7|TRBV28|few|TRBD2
TGTGCCAGCAGTAGCGGGGTGCAGTACTTC
CASSSGVQYF
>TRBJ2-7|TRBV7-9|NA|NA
TGTGCCAGCAGTTTCGGGGGAAGCTCCTACGAGCAGTACTTC
CASSFGGSSYEQYF
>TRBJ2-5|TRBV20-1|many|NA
TGCAGTGCTAGAGATGAGGGGGGCGTCGGGGAGACCCAGTACTTC
CSARDEGGVGETQYF
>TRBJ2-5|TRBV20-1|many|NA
TGCAGTGCTAGAGATCTAAGGGGACACTTGGGAGGGGGGAAAGAGACCCAGTACTTC
CSARDLRGHLGGGKETQYF
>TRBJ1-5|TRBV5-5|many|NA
TGTGCCAGCAGCTGGAAGGTGGGGGAGTCCAAACCCCAGCATTTT
CASSWKVGESKPQHF
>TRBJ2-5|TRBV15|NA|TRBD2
TGTGCCACCAGCAGAATAGCGGGGGAGACCCAGTACTTC
CATSRIAGETQYF
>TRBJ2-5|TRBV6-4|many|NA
TGTGCCAGCAGTGACGGAGGGGGCCAAGAGACCCAGTACTTC
CASSDGGGQETQYF
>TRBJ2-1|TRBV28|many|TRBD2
TGTGCCAGCAGTAGTAGCGGGAGAGGTGGCTCCTACAATGAGCAGTTCTTC
CASSSSGRGGSYNEQFF
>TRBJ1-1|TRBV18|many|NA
TGTGCCAGCTCCCAGAACTCCGGGAACACTGAAGCTTTCTTT
CASSQNSGNTEAFF
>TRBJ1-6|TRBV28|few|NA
TGTGCCAGCAGTTTATCCGGATTCAAAGATTCACCCCTCCACTTT
CASSLSGFKDSPLHF
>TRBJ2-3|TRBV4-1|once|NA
TGCGCCAGCAGCCAATATACGGGATTTCTCATAGATACGCAGTATTTT
CASSQYTGFLIDTQYF
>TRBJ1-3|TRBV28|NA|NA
TGTGCCAGCAGTTCCGTTCGACAAAGGATGGGGGTATCTGGAAACACCATATATTTT
CASSSVRQRMGVSGNTIYF
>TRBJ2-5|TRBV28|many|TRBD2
TGTGCCAGCAGTTTGTGGACTAGCGGCCAAGAGACCCAGTACTTC
CASSLWTSGQETQYF
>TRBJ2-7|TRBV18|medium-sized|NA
TGTGCCAGCTCACCACCAAACTCCAGGAGAGGAGAGCAGTACTTC
CASSPPNSRRGEQYF
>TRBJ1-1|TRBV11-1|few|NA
TGTGCCAGCAGCTCCCGTTGGGGGCGTCTAGATCCGAACACTGAAGCTTTCTTT
CASSSRWGRLDPNTEAFF
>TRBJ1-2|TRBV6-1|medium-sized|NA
TGTGCCAGCAGTTCGGGGAGGGTCGGCTATGGCTACACCTTC
CASSSGRVGYGYTF
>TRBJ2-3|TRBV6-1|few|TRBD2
TGTGCCAGCAGAGTAGCGGGAGGGCCGGAAGATACGCAGTATTTT
CASRVAGGPEDTQYF
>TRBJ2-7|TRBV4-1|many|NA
TGCGCCAGCAGCCAAGATGGGATTAGCTACTACGAGCAGTACTTC
CASSQDGISYYEQYF
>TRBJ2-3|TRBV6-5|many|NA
TGTGCCAGCAGTTACCCAGGAAGCACAGATACGCAGTATTTT
CASSYPGSTDTQYF
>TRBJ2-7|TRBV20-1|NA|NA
TGCAGTGCTAGATCCCAGGGCTACGAGCAGTACTTC
CSARSQGYEQYF
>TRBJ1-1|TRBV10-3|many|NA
TGTGCCATCAGTGATCAAGGCCTGAACACTGAAGCTTTCTTT
CAISDQGLNTEAFF
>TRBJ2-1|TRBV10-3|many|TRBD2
TGTGCCATCAGTTCTAGCGGGGGGGCCGGGGATGAGCAGTTCTTC
CAISSSGGAGDEQFF
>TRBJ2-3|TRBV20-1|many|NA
TGCAGTGCTAGAGATAGGGCGCGCACAGATACGCAGTATTTT
CSARDRARTDTQYF
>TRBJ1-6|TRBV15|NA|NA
TGTGCCACCAGCAGAGATCGGGTGGAGTATTCACCCCTCCACTTT
CATSRDRVEYSPLHF
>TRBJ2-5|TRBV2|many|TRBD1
TGTGCCAGCAGTGGAAACTTGGGACAGCAAGAGACCCAGTACTTC
CASSGNLGQQETQYF
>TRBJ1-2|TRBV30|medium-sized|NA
TGTGCCTGGAGTATAGGGGACCCCGCCTACACCTTC
CAWSIGDPAYTF
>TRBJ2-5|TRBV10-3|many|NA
TGTGCCATCAGTGGTCAGGGGATGGAGACCCAGTACTTC
CAISGQGMETQYF
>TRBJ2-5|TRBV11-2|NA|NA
TGTGCCATCAGCGCAAGGGGCAGGGTGCGGCAAGAGACCCAGTACTTC
CAISARGRVRQETQYF
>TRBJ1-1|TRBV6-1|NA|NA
TGTGCCACCACCGGTGGGTACAGGACTTTCTTT
CATTGGYRTFF